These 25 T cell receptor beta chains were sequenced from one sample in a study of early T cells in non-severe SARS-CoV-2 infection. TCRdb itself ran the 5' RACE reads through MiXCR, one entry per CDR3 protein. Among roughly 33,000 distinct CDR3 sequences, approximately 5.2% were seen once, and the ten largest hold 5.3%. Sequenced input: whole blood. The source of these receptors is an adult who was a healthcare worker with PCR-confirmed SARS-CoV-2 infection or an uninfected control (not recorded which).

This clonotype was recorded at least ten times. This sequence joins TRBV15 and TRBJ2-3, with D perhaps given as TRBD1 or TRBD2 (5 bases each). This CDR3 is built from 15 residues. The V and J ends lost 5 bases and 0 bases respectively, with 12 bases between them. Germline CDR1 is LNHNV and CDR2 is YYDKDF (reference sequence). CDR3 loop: CATSLLRGSTDTQYF. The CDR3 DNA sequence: TGTGCCACCAGCCTTCTCCGGGGCAGCACAGATACGCAGTATTTT.

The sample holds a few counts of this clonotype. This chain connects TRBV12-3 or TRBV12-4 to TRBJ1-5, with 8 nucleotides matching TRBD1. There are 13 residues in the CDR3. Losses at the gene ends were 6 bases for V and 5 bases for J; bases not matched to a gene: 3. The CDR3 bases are TGTGCCAGCAGGATACAGGGGGATCAGCCCCAGCATTTT. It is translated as CASRIQGDQPQHF.

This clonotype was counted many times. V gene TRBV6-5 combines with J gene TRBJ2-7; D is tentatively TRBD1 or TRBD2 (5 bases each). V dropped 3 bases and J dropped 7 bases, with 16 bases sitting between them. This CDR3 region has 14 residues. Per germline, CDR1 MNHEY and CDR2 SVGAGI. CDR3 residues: CASSYLGTGGEQYF. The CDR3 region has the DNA TGTGCCAGCAGTTATCTCGGGACGGGCGGAGAGCAGTACTTC.

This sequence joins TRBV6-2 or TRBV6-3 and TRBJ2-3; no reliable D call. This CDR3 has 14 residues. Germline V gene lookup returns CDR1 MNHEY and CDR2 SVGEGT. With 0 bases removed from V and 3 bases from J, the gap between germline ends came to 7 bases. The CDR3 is CASSYSARTDTQYF. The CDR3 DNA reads TGTGCCAGCAGTTACTCCGCGAGAACAGATACGCAGTATTTT.

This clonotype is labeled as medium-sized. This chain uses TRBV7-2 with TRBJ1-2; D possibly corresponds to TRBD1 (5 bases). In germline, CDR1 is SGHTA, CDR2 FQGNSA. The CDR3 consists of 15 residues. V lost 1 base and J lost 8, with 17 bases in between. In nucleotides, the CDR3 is TGTGCCAGCAGCTTAGTTTTTGCAGGGCAACTCGGCTACACCTTC. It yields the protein CASSLVFAGQLGYTF.

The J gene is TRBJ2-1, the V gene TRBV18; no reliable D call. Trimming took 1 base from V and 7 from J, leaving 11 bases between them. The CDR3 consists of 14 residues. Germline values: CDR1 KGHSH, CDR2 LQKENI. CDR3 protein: CASSPRSGSNEQFF. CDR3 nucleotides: TGTGCCAGCTCACCACGGTCGGGCAGTAATGAGCAGTTCTTC.

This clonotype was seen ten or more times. CDR3 sequence reads: CATSVGLNTEAFF. The CDR3 nucleotides read TGTGCCACCAGTGTAGGACTGAACACTGAAGCTTTCTTT. This chain uses TRBV24-1 with TRBJ1-1; D not resolved. The length of the CDR3 is 13 residues. In germline, CDR1 is KGHDR, CDR2 SFDVKD. V dropped 5 bases and J dropped 0 bases, with 6 bases sitting between them.

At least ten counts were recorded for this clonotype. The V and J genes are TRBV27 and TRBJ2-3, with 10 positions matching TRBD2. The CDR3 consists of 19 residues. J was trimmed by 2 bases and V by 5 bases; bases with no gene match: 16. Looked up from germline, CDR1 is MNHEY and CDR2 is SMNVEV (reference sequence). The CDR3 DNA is TGTGCCAGCAGTACCGGGGGGCCCCTAGCGGGAGTGACCACAGATACGCAGTATTTT. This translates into CASSTGGPLAGVTTDTQYF.

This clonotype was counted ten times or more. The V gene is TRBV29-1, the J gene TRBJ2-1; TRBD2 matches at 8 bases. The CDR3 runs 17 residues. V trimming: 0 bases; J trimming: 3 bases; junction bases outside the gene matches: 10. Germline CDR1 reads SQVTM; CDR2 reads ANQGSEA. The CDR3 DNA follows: TGCAGCGTTGAAGATCCGACTAGCGTCCAAATCTACAATGAGCAGTTCTTC. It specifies CSVEDPTSVQIYNEQFF.

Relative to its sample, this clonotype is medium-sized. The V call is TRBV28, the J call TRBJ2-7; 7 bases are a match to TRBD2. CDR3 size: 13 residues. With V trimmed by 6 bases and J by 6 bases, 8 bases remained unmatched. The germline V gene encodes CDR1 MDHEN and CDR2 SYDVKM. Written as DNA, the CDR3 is TGTGCCAGCAGCCCCCAGGTAGCGGGCGAGCAGTACTTC. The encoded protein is CASSPQVAGEQYF.

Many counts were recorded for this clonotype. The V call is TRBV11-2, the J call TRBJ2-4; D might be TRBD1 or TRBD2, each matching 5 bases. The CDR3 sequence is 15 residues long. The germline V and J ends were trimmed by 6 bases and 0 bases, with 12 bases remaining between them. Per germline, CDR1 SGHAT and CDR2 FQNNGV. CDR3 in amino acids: CASRSPGQAKNIQYF. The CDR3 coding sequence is TGTGCCAGCAGAAGCCCGGGGCAAGCCAAAAACATTCAGTACTTC.

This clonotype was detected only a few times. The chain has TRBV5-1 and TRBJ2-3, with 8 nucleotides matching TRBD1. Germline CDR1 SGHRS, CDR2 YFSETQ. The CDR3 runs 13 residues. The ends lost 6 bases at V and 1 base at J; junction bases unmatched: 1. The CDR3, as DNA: TGCGCCAGCACAGGGGGCGGCACAGATACGCAGTATTTT. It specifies CASTGGGTDTQYF.

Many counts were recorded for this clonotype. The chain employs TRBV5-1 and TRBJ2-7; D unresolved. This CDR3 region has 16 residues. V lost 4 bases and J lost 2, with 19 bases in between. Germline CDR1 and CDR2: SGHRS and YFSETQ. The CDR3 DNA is TGCGCCAGCAGCCCCGGCTCGGCCTCATCGACCTACGAGCAGTACTTC. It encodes CASSPGSASSTYEQYF.

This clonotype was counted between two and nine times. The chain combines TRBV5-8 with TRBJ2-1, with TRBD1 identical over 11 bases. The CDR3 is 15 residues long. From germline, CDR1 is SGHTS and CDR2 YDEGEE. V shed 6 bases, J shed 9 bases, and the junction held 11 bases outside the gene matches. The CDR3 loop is CASTLPGQGAFEQFF. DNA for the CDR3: TGTGCCAGCACCCTCCCCGGACAGGGGGCGTTTGAGCAGTTCTTC.

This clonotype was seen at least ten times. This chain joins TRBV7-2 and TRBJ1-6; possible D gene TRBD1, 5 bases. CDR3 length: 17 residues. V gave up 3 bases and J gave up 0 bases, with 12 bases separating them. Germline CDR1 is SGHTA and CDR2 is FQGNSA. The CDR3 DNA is TGTGCCAGCAGCTTTGACCGGACAAGCTCCTATAATTCACCCCTCCACTTT. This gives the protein CASSFDRTSSYNSPLHF.

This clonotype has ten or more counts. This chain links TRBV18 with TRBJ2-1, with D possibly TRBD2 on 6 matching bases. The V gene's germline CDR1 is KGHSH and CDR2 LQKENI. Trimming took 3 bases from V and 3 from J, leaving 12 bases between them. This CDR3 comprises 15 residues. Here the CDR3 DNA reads TGTGCCAGCTCACCGCAAGGAGGGGACTACAATGAGCAGTTCTTC. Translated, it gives CASSPQGGDYNEQFF. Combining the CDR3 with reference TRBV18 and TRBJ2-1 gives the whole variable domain NAGVMQNPRHLVRRRGQEARLRCSPMKGHSHVYWYRQLPEEGLKFMVYLQKENIIDESGMPKERFSAEFPKEGPSILRIQQVVRGDSAAYFCASSPQGGDYNEQFFGPGTRLTVL.

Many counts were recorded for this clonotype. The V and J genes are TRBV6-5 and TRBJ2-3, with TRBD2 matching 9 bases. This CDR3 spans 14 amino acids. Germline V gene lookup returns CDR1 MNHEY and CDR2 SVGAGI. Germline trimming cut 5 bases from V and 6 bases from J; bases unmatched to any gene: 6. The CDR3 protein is CASSLSGSRDTQYF. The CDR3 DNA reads TGTGCCAGCAGTCTTAGCGGGAGCCGCGATACGCAGTATTTT.

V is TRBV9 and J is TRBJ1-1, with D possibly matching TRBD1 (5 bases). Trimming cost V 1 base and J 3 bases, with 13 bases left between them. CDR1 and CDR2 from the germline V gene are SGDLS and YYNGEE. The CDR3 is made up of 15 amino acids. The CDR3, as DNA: TGTGCCAGCAGCGTAATATCCCAAGGGGACACTGAAGCTTTCTTT. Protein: CASSVISQGDTEAFF.

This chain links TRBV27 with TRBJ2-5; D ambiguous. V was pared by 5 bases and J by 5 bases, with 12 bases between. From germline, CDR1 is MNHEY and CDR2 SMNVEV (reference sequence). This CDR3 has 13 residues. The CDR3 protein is CASSKNPGETQYF. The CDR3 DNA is TGTGCCAGCAGTAAGAACCCCGGGGAGACCCAGTACTTC.

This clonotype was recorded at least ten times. The CDR3 region has the DNA TGTGCCAGCAGCTATAACAACGTCCCCCGGGAAGAGCAGTTCTTC. As protein: CASSYNNVPREEQFF. This sequence joins TRBV7-8 and TRBJ2-1; D might be TRBD2 (5 bases). The CDR3 is 15 amino acids. The V end was cut by 4 bases, the J end by 10 bases, with 20 bases between. CDR1 and CDR2 from the germline V gene are SGHVS and FQNEAQ. The variable domain in full, completed from reference TRBV7-8 and TRBJ2-1, reads GAGVSQSPRYKVAKRGQDVALRCDPISGHVSLFWYQQALGQGPEFLTYFQNEAQLDKSGLPSDRFFAERPEGSVSTLKIQRTQQEDSAVYLCASSYNNVPREEQFFGPGTRLTVL.

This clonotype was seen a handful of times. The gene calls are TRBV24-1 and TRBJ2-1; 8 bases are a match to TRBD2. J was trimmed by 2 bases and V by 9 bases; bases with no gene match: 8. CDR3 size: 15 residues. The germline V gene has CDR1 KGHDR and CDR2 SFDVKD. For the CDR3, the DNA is TGTGCCACCGGGGGGGGTAGCGGGACCTACAATGAGCAGTTCTTC. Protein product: CATGGGSGTYNEQFF.

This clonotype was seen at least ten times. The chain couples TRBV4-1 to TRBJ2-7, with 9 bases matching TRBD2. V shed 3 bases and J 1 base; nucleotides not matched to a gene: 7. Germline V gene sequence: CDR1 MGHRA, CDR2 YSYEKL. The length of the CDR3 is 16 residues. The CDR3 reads CASSHRLAEASYEQYF. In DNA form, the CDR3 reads TGCGCCAGCAGCCACAGACTAGCGGAGGCTTCCTACGAGCAGTACTTC.

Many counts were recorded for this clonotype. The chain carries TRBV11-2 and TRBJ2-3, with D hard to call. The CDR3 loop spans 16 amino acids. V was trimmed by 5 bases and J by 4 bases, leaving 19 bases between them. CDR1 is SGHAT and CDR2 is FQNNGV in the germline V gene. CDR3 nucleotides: TGTGCCAGCAGCCTTTCAATCAGGAGCAAGTCAGATACGCAGTATTTT. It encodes CASSLSIRSKSDTQYF.

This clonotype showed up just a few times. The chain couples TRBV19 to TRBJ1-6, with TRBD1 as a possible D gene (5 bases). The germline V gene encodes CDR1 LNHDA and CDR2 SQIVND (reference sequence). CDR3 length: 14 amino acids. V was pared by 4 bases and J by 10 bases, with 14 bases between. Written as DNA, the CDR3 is TGTGCCAGTAGTACGGGACGCTGGGAGTCACCCCTCCACTTT. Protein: CASSTGRWESPLHF.

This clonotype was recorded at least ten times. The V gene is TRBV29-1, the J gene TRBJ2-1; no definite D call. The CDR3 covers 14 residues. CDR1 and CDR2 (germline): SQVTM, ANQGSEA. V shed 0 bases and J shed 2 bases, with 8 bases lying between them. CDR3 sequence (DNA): TGCAGCGTTGAAGATTTCGTCCCCTACAATGAGCAGTTCTTC. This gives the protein CSVEDFVPYNEQFF.